This TCR beta chain was captured by sequencing in a study of graft-versus-host responses after intestinal transplantation. Background on the study: Recipients obtained multivisceral, liver-intestinal, or isolated intestinal transplants. Anti-thymocyte globulin induction, then tacrolimus and steroids for about 3 years, went to all recipients.

The protocol was immunoSEQ multiplex PCR, while the TCRdb copy is restricted to in-frame clones and leaves out a portion. The repertoire has 90,000 to 120,000 clones, 87% of them found once; the top ten carry 0.9%. CDR3 length equals 16 residues. Trimming left V 0 bases short and J 0 bases short, with 13 bases between. Germline values: CDR1 SGHRS, CDR2 YFSETQ. As regards this clone: The antigen remains unidentified.

The clonotype comes from a human donor who received an intestinal transplant. V gene TRBV5-1 combines with J gene TRBJ2-7; D tentatively fits TRBD1 or TRBD2 (6 bases each). The sample was unstimulated CD4+ T cells sorted from spleen or lymph node cells, taken before intestinal transplant. The CDR3 DNA follows: TGCGCCAGCAGCTTGGGGCCGGGGGCTAGCTCCTACGAGCAGTACTTC. Amino acids: CASSLGPGASSYEQYF.